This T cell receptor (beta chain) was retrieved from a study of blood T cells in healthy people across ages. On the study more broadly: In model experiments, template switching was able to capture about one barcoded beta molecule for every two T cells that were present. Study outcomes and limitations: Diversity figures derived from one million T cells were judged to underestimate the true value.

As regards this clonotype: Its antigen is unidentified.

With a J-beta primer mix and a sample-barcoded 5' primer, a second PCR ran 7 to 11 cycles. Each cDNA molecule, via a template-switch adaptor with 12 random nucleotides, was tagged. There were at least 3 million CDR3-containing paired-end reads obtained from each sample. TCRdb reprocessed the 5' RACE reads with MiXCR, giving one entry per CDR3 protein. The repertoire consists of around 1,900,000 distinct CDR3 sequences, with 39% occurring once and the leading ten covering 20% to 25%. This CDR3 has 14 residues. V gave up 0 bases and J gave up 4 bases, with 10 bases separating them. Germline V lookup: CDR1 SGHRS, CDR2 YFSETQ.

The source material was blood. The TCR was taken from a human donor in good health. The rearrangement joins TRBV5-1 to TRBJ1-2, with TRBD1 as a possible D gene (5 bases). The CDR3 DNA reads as TGCGCCAGCAGCTTGGCCGGGGCTCTCTATGGCTACACCTTC. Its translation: CASSLAGALYGYTF.